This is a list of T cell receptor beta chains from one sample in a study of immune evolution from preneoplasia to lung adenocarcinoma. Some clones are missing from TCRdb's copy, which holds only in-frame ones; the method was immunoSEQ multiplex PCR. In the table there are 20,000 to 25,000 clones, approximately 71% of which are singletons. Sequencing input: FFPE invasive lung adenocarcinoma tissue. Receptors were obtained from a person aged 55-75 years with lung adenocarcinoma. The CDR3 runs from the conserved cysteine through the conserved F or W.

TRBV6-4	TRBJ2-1	CASSVAGEYEQFF
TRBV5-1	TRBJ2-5	CASSLVLAGDETQYF
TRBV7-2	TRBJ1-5	CASSRDRVNQPQHF
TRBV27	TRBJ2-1	CASSLSLAAEQFF
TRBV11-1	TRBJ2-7	CASSDDTGHVRDF
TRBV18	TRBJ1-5	CASSPEAYRESQPQHF
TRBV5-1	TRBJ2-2	CASRQGAQNTGELFF
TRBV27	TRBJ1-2	CASRSQGNYGYTF
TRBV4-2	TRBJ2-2	CASSHRGQSNTGELFF
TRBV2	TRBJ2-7	CASGGPTALGPNFSYEQYF
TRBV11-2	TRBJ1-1	CASRWTMNTEAFF
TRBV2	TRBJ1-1	CASVRDSNTEAFF
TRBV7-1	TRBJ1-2	CASSLDIYYGYTF
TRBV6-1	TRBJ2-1	CASSVVREQFF
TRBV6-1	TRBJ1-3	CASSRDRGINTIYF
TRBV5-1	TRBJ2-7	CASSLFPGQGVYEQYF
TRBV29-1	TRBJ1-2	CSVKMPWGYTF
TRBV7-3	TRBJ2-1	CASSLRGLASYNEQFF
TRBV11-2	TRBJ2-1	CASSSNGVNEQFF
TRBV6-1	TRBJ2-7	CASSEPAGTGGYEQYF
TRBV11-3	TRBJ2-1	CASSLGTLGAGYNEQFF
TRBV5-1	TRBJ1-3	CASSSTGLSGNTIYF
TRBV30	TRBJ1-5	CAWSVEEYQPQHF
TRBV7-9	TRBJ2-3	CASSLGTKFTDTQYF
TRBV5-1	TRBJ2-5	CASSSADARTQYF
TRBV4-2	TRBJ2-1	CASSQDPRGSSGRGAEQFF
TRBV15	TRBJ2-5	CATSRVDPERQETQYF
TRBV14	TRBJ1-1	CASSPMDLGPTEAFF
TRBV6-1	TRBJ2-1	CASSHPSGSWDEQFF
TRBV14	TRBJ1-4	CASSQVDGKLFF